This T cell receptor beta chain derives from a study of blood T cells in healthy people across ages. Overall study findings and caveats: Donor CMV infection status was unknown, possibly confounding age-related changes in expanded clonotypes.

A second roughly 7 to 12 cycle PCR used barcoded and J-beta primers. A template-switch adaptor with 12 random nucleotides tagged each cDNA molecule. A single record per CDR3 protein comes from TCRdb applying MiXCR to the 5' RACE reads. Of around 1.5 million distinct CDR3 sequences listed, about 35% were seen once; the top ten hold approximately 10%. The germline V and J ends were trimmed by 3 bases and 0 bases, with 8 bases remaining between them. Per germline, CDR1 DFQATT and CDR2 SNEGSKA (reference sequence). CDR3 length: 13 residues. Only a few counts were recorded for this clonotype. Its antigen is unidentified. Each sample had at least 6.5 million PBMCs isolated.

Sequenced material: blood. The source of this sequence is a woman under 40 in good health. The rearrangement joins TRBV20-1 to TRBJ1-2; D gene uncertain. CDR3 region: CSARASTNYGYTF. In DNA, the CDR3 is TGCAGTGCTAGGGCGTCAACTAACTATGGCTACACCTTC.